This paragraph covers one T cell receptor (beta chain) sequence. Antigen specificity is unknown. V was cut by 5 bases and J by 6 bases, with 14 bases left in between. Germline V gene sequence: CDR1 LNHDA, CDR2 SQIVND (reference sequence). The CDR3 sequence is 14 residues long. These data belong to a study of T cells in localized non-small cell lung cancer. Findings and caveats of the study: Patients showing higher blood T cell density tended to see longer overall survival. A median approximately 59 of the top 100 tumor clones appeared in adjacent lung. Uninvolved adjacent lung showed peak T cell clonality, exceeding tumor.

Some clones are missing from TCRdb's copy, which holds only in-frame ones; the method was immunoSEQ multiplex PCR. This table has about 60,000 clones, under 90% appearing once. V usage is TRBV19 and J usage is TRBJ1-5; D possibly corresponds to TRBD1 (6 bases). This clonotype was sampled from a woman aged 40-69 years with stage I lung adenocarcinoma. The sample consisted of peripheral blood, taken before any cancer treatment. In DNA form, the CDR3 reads TGTGCCAGTAGTGTTCAGGGGATGGGTCAGCCCCAGCATTTT. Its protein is CASSVQGMGQPQHF. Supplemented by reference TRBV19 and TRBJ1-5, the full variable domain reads DGGITQSPKYLFRKEGQNVTLSCEQNLNHDAMYWYRQDPGQGLRLIYYSQIVNDFQKGDIAEGYSVSREKKESFPLTVTSAQKNPTAFYLCASSVQGMGQPQHFGDGTRLSIL.